This passage covers 12 T cell receptor beta chains from one sample sequenced in a study of OX40 agonist ivuxolimab in advanced cancers. Library preparation employed the immunoSEQ multiplex PCR assay. TCRdb's version of the immuneACCESS table is confined to in-frame rearrangements and falls short of the full clone set. An unresolved V gene accounts for under half of the shortfall where checked; the remainder is of unknown origin. The table for this sample lists 55,000 to 65,000 clones; around 93% of them were counted only once. 0.44% of the sample goes to the ten largest clones. The sequencing used CD4+ or CD8+ T cells sorted from blood, collected in a trial of the OX40 agonist ivuxolimab. Source of these receptors: an adult with an advanced solid tumor such as melanoma, head and neck, liver or kidney cancer.

V usage is TRBV7-9 and J usage is TRBJ2-3, with 7 bases that match TRBD1. CDR3 length: 14 amino acids. Trimming took 5 bases from V and 2 from J; bases not matched to a gene: 4. CDR1 SEHNR and CDR2 FQNEAQ come from the germline V gene (reference sequence). In DNA, the CDR3 is TGTGCCAGCAGCCCCAGGGGGTACACAGATACGCAGTATTTT. The encoded protein is CASSPRGYTDTQYF.

This clone was detected once. CDR3 nucleotide sequence: TGTGCCAGTAGTTATCTAGGACAGTCCGGCACTGAAGCTTTCTTT. Protein: CASSYLGQSGTEAFF. The chain has TRBV19 and TRBJ1-1; D possibly corresponds to TRBD1 (6 bases). Trimming shortened V by 5 bases and J by 4 bases, and 17 bases separated the two germline ends. CDR3 size: 15 residues. CDR1 and CDR2 from the germline V gene are LNHDA and SQIVND (reference sequence).

This rearrangement joins TRBV6-5 to TRBJ1-2; 7 bases map to TRBD1. Germline V gene data show CDR1 as MNHEY and CDR2 as SVGAGI. The CDR3 sequence is 16 residues long. V shed 2 bases and J 2 bases; nucleotides not matched to a gene: 8. The CDR3 spells CASSYLQLQGNYGYTF. CDR3 nucleotides: TGTGCCAGCAGTTACCTCCAACTACAGGGGAACTATGGCTACACCTTC.

The chain employs TRBV2 and TRBJ2-3; D gene ambiguous. The CDR3 loop spans 16 amino acids. Trimming left V 4 bases short and J 0 bases short, with 14 bases between. CDR1 is SNHLY, CDR2 FYNNEI, per germline. The CDR3 region is CASSAKLPSSTDTQYF. The CDR3 DNA reads TGTGCCAGCAGTGCTAAGTTACCCTCTAGCACAGATACGCAGTATTTT.

The sample holds one count of this clone. The chain is built from TRBV18 and TRBJ2-2; 7 bases are a match to TRBD2. Germline lookup yields CDR1 KGHSH and CDR2 LQKENI. Trimming at V came to 6 bases and at J to 5 bases, leaving 9 bases not matched to a gene. The length of the CDR3 is 15 residues. CDR3 in DNA: TGTGCCAGCTCCCGCCTCCAGGGAGGGACCGGGGAGCTGTTTTTT. Its translation: CASSRLQGGTGELFF.

This clone was recorded only once. The chain links TRBV7-8 to TRBJ2-3; D perhaps matches TRBD2 (5 bases). With 2 bases removed from V and 2 bases from J, the gap between germline ends came to 11 bases. The CDR3 contains 15 residues. Per germline, CDR1 SGHVS and CDR2 FQNEAQ. The CDR3 nucleotides read TGTGCCAGCAGCTTACAGCGGTGGCCCACAGATACGCAGTATTTT. Translated: CASSLQRWPTDTQYF.

The chain has TRBV7-9 and TRBJ2-4; D is possibly TRBD1 (5 bases). Trimming removed 7 bases at V and 1 base at J, with 8 bases between. The CDR3 length is 13 residues. The germline CDR1 and CDR2 sequences are SEHNR and FQNEAQ (reference sequence). This chain's CDR3 is CASTGSAKNIQYF. The CDR3 DNA is TGTGCCAGCACAGGGTCGGCCAAAAACATTCAGTACTTC.

The rearrangement uses TRBV5-1 and TRBJ2-1; 7 nucleotides align to TRBD2. The CDR3 sequence is 14 residues long. Germline V gene data show CDR1 as SGHRS and CDR2 as YFSETQ. J lost 7 bases, V lost 6 bases, and 10 bases had no gene match. The CDR3 coding sequence is TGCGCCAGCACCCTAGCGGAAGTGCCGAATGAGCAGTTCTTC. It translates to CASTLAEVPNEQFF.

The rearrangement uses TRBV18 and TRBJ2-1; D not certain. The CDR3 runs to 14 residues. The ends were cut back, 3 bases at V and 7 bases at J, with 13 bases in the middle. Germline V lookup: CDR1 KGHSH, CDR2 LQKENI. CDR3 loop: CASSPALGSNEQFF. CDR3 nucleotides: TGTGCCAGCTCACCGGCCCTAGGGTCGAATGAGCAGTTCTTC.

The chain uses TRBV2 and TRBJ2-7, with D perhaps TRBD1 (5 bases). The CDR3 has 12 residues. V was cut by 7 bases and J by 1 base, with 8 bases left in between. Germline V gives CDR1 SNHLY, CDR2 FYNNEI. CDR3 coding DNA: TGTGCCAGCATTGACAGATCCTACGAGCAGTACTTC. Its protein product is CASIDRSYEQYF. Using reference TRBV2 and TRBJ2-7 for the parts outside the CDR3, the full variable domain is EPEVTQTPSHQVTQMGQEVILRCVPISNHLYFYWYRQILGQKVEFLVSFYNNEISEKSEIFDDQFSVERPDGSNFTLKIRSTKLEDSAMYFCASIDRSYEQYFGPGTRLTVT.

The rearrangement links TRBV7-9 to TRBJ2-7, with TRBD1 as a possible D gene (8 bases). Trimming removed 4 bases from V and 3 bases from J, with 19 bases in between. Germline CDR1 SEHNR, CDR2 FQNEAQ (reference sequence). This CDR3 contains 16 residues. CDR3 loop: CASSSHRGRDNYEQYF. For the CDR3, the DNA is TGTGCCAGCAGCTCCCACAGGGGGAGGGATAACTACGAGCAGTACTTC.

CDR3 protein: CASSELASGTDTQYF. DNA of the CDR3: TGCGCCAGCAGTGAGTTGGCATCAGGCACAGATACGCAGTATTTT. The rearrangement joins TRBV10-2 to TRBJ2-3; D ambiguous. Trimming pared 1 base from V and 1 base from J, leaving 9 bases between. The V gene's germline CDR1 is WSHSY and CDR2 SAAADI. CDR3 length equals 15 residues.